The TCR beta chain under discussion was sequenced for a study of brain T cells in children with intractable seizures. Only cases whose brain tissue showed the highest T cell transcript signatures were sequenced. The method was immunoSEQ multiplex PCR; TCRdb's version includes in-frame clones alone and lacks a portion of them. The sample yields about 80,000 clones, roughly 89% seen once. The germline CDR1 and CDR2 sequences are SQVTM and ANQGSEA. Trimming removed 6 bases at V and 6 bases at J, with 8 bases between. This CDR3 comprises 10 residues. This chain joins TRBV29-1 and TRBJ1-1; D ambiguous. The sequence was collected from a girl aged 2 to 9 with Rasmussen encephalitis and intractable seizures. This material consisted of peripheral blood, taken at surgery. The CDR3 reads CSVGDAEAFF. The DNA for the CDR3 is TGCAGCGTGGGAGACGCTGAAGCTTTCTTT.